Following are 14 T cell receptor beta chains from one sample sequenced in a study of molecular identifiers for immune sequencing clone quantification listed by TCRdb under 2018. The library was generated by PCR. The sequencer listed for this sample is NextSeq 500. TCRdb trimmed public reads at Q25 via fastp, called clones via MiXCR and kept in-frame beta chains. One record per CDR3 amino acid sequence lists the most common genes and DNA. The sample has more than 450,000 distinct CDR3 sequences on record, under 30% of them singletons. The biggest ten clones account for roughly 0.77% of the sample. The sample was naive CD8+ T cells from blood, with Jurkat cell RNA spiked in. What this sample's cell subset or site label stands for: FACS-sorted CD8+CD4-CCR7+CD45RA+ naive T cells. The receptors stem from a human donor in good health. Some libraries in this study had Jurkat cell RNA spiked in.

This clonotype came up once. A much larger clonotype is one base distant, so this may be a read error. The CDR3 is CSVDSGSGYEQYF. The CDR3 DNA reads as TGCAGCGTTGACTCGGGGAGCGGCTACGAGCAGTACTTC. The V gene is TRBV29-1, the J gene TRBJ2-7, with D maybe TRBD2 (5 bases). V dropped 3 bases and J dropped 3 bases, with 12 bases sitting between them. Germline V CDR1 and CDR2: SQVTM, ANQGSEA. This CDR3 is built from 13 residues.

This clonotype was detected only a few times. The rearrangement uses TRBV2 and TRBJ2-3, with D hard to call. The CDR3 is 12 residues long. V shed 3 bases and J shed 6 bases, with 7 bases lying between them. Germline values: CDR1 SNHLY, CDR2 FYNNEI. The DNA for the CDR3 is TGTGCCAGCAGTGACCGATTCGATACGCAGTATTTT. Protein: CASSDRFDTQYF. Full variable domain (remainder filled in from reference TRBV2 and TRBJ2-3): EPEVTQTPSHQVTQMGQEVILRCVPISNHLYFYWYRQILGQKVEFLVSFYNNEISEKSEIFDDQFSVERPDGSNFTLKIRSTKLEDSAMYFCASSDRFDTQYFGPGTRLTVL.

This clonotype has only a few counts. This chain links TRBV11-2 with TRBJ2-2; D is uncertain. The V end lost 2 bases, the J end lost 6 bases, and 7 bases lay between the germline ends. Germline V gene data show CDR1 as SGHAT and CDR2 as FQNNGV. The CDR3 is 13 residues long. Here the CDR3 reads CASSLQTAGELFF. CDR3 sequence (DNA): TGTGCCAGCAGCTTACAGACGGCCGGGGAGCTGTTTTTT. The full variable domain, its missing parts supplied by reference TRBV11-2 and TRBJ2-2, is EAGVAQSPRYKIIEKRQSVAFWCNPISGHATLYWYQQILGQGPKLLIQFQNNGVVDDSQLPKDRFSAERLKGVDSTLKIQPAKLEDSAVYLCASSLQTAGELFFGEGSRLTVL.

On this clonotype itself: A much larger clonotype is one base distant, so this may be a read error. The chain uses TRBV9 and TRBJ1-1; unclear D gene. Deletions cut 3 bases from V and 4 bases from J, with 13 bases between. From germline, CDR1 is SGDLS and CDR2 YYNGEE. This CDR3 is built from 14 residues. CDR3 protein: CASSAFPPITEAFF. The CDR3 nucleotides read TGTGCCAGCAGCGCATTTCCCCCCATCACTGAAGCTTTCTTT.

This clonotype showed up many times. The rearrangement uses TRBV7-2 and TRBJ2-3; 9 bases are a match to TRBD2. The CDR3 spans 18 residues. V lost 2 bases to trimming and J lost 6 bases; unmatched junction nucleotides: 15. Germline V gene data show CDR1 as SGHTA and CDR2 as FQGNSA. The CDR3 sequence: CASSLRPSSSGGSDTQYF. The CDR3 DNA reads TGTGCCAGCAGCTTACGGCCCTCGTCCAGCGGGGGGTCGGATACGCAGTATTTT.

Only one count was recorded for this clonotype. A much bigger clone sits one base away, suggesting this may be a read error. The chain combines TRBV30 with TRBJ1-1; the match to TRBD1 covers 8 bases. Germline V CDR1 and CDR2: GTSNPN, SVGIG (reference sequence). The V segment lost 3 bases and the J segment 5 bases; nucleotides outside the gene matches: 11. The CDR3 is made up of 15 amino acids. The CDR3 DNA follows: TGTGCCTGGAGCGAACTCCCAGGGGGCTTGACTGAAGCTTTCTTT. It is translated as CAWSELPGGLTEAFF.

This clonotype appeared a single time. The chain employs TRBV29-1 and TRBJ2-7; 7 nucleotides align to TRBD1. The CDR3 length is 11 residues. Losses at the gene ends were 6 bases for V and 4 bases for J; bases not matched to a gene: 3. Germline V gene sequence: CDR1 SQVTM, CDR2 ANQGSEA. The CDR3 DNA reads TGCAGCGTGTGCAGGGGGTACGAGCAGTACTTC. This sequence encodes CSVCRGYEQYF.

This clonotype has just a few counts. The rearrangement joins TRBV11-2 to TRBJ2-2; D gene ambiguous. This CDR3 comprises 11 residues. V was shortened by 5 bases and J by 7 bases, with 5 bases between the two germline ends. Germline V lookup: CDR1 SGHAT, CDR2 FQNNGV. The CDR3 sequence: CASSPYGELFF. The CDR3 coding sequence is TGTGCCAGCAGCCCCTACGGGGAGCTGTTTTTT.

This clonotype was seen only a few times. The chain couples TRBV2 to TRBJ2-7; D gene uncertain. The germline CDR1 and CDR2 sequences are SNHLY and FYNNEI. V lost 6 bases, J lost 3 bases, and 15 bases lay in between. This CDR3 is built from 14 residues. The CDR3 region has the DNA TGTGCCAGCAGGCCCTTCCTAGGTTACTACGAGCAGTACTTC. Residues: CASRPFLGYYEQYF.

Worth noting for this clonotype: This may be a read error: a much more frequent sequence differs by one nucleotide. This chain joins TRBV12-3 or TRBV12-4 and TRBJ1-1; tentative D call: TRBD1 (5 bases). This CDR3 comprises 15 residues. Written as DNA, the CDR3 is TGTGGCAGCAGTTTAGTGGGGGTCCTCGGAACTGAAGCTTTCTTT. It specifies CGSSLVGVLGTEAFF.

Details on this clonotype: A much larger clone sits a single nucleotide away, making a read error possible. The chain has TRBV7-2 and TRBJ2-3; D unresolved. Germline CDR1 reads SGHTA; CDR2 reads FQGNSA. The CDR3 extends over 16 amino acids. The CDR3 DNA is TGTGCCAGCAGATTAGGGCAGCAGTCTAGCACAGATACGCAGTATTTT. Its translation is CASRLGQQSSTDTQYF.

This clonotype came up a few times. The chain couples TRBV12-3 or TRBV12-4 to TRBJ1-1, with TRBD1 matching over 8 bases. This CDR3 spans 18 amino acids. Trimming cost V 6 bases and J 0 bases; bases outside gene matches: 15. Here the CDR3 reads CASSIFARTGSMNTEAFF. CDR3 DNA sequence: TGTGCCAGCAGCATTTTCGCTAGGACAGGGTCAATGAACACTGAAGCTTTCTTT.

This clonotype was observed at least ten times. CDR3 nucleotides: TGTGCCAGCAGCCCCGGCAGGGTCTACGAGCAGTACTTC. This sequence encodes CASSPGRVYEQYF. The rearrangement links TRBV28 to TRBJ2-7; D might be TRBD1 (5 bases). This CDR3 spans 13 amino acids. Looked up from germline, CDR1 is MDHEN and CDR2 is SYDVKM. Trimming took off 6 bases at V and 3 bases at J, with 12 bases between the two ends.

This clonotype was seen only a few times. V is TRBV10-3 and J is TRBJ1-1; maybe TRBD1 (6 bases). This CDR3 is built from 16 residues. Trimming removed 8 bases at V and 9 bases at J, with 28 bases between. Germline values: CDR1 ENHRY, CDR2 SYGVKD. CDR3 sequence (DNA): TGTGCCATCGCCGCCGGGACACAATCCGAACCTCGTCAAGCTTTCTTT. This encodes CAIAAGTQSEPRQAFF.